The rows below give T cell receptor beta chains drawn from one sample of a study of blood T cell repertoires in COVID-19. The method was immunoSEQ multiplex PCR; TCRdb's version includes in-frame clones alone and lacks a portion of them. The sample has roughly 150,000 clones, about 86% seen once; the top ten hold around 7.8%. Input material: PBMCs or T cells enriched from blood (not recorded which). Source of these receptors: a man in his fifties or sixties who had recovered from COVID-19. Each CDR3 is given with its conserved first and last residue. Fields, in order: J gene, clone size, D gene, V gene, CDR3 protein, CDR3 DNA. A D gene is named only where the DNA matches it firmly. The size of a clone is reported for some rows only, either as once, few or many, or as a class for expanded clones.

j_call: TRBJ1-2; clone_size: NA; d_call: NA; v_call: TRBV5-4; cdr3_aa: CASSSWTGDGYTF; cdr3_nt: TGTGCCAGCAGTAGCTGGACGGGGGATGGCTACACCTTC
j_call: TRBJ2-7; clone_size: NA; d_call: NA; v_call: TRBV7-9; cdr3_aa: CASSLVPSGGYEQYF; cdr3_nt: TGTGCCAGCAGCTTAGTCCCTTCAGGGGGGTACGAGCAGTACTTC
j_call: TRBJ2-6; clone_size: once; d_call: TRBD1; v_call: TRBV7-6; cdr3_aa: CASSLQVGQGGNSGANVLTF; cdr3_nt: TGTGCCAGCAGCTTACAGGTCGGACAGGGGGGAAACTCTGGGGCCAACGTCCTGACTTTC
j_call: TRBJ1-6; clone_size: NA; d_call: TRBD1; v_call: TRBV4-2; cdr3_aa: CASSQHTWTGKLGNSPLHF; cdr3_nt: TGTGCTAGCAGCCAGCACACCTGGACAGGGAAGCTGGGTAATTCACCCCTCCACTTT
j_call: TRBJ2-7; clone_size: NA; d_call: NA; v_call: TRBV2; cdr3_aa: CASGEGYEQYF; cdr3_nt: TGTGCCAGTGGAGAGGGCTACGAGCAGTACTTC
j_call: TRBJ2-5; clone_size: NA; d_call: TRBD1; v_call: TRBV6-5; cdr3_aa: CASSYRAGGAETQYF; cdr3_nt: TGTGCCAGCAGTTACCGGGCAGGGGGCGCGGAGACCCAGTACTTC
j_call: TRBJ2-1; clone_size: NA; d_call: TRBD1; v_call: TRBV5-1; cdr3_aa: CASSFPTGPNEQFF; cdr3_nt: TGCGCCAGCAGCTTTCCGACAGGGCCCAATGAGCAGTTCTTC
j_call: TRBJ2-7; clone_size: NA; d_call: TRBD1; v_call: TRBV6-5; cdr3_aa: CASSDSTGRGYEQYF; cdr3_nt: TGTGCCAGCAGTGACTCGACAGGGAGAGGCTACGAGCAGTACTTC
j_call: TRBJ2-7; clone_size: NA; d_call: TRBD1; v_call: TRBV25-1; cdr3_aa: CASSGQGLTYEQYF; cdr3_nt: TGTGCCAGCAGCGGACAGGGTCTAACTTACGAGCAGTACTTC
j_call: TRBJ2-1; clone_size: NA; d_call: TRBD2; v_call: TRBV18; cdr3_aa: CASSPSGDEQFF; cdr3_nt: TGTGCCAGCTCACCAAGCGGGGATGAGCAGTTCTTC
j_call: TRBJ1-6; clone_size: NA; d_call: NA; v_call: TRBV11-2; cdr3_aa: CASSLFSRGSPLHF; cdr3_nt: TGTGCCAGCAGCTTATTCAGTCGGGGGTCACCCCTCCACTTT
j_call: TRBJ1-1; clone_size: NA; d_call: TRBD1; v_call: TRBV30; cdr3_aa: CAWSGRDRGILNTEAFF; cdr3_nt: TGTGCCTGGAGTGGAAGGGACAGGGGGATTCTGAACACTGAAGCTTTCTTT
j_call: TRBJ1-4; clone_size: NA; d_call: NA; v_call: TRBV11-3; cdr3_aa: CASSLGGAGNEKLFF; cdr3_nt: TGTGCCAGCAGCTTAGGTGGGGCAGGGAATGAAAAACTGTTTTTT
j_call: TRBJ1-5; clone_size: NA; d_call: NA; v_call: TRBV12-3/TRBV12-4; cdr3_aa: CASSLTSGGPQHF; cdr3_nt: TGTGCCAGCAGCCTGACATCGGGAGGGCCCCAGCATTTT
j_call: TRBJ1-3; clone_size: NA; d_call: NA; v_call: TRBV21-1; cdr3_aa: CASSKLRLSGNTIYF; cdr3_nt: TGTGCCAGCAGCAAATTGCGTTTAAGTGGAAACACCATATATTTT
j_call: TRBJ1-3; clone_size: NA; d_call: NA; v_call: TRBV2; cdr3_aa: CASSLSPINWAQGNTIYF; cdr3_nt: TGTGCCAGCAGTCTATCCCCAATAAACTGGGCCCAGGGAAACACCATATATTTT